Below, one TCR beta chain is given with its context. The data were taken from a study of CD8+ T cells in alopecia areata. About the study: Dosing spanned 6 to 18 months on tofacitinib, then 6 months off drug.

The authors extracted RNA and reverse transcribed it into cDNA as the sequencing template. This table comes from immunoSEQ multiplex PCR, and its TCRdb copy is limited to in-frame clones, with some not included. The sample shows roughly 150,000 clones, around 47% of them seen only once. The germline CDR1 and CDR2 sequences are SQVTM and ANQGSEA. The CDR3 loop spans 14 amino acids. V dropped 6 bases and J dropped 4; count of bases not matched to a gene: 10. Sequences were obtained from CD4+ T cells sorted from blood. J is TRBJ2-5 and V is TRBV29-1, with TRBD2 identical over 8 bases. The clonotype originates from a human donor with alopecia areata. The CDR3 DNA is TGCAGCGTAGTAGCGGGGAGTTTTGGAGAGACCCAGTACTTC. Encoded protein: CSVVAGSFGETQYF.